This T cell receptor beta chain emerged from a study of tumor-infiltrating lymphocytes in primary liver carcinoma. Study overall: The patients included men and women who were aged 30 to 69 years. Study findings and constraints: Reduced overlap was seen in tumor-adjacent and tumor-blood pairs versus tumor region pairs.

cDNA specific to TCR beta was made from roughly 500 ng of total RNA, with a constant-region primer employed for priming. Library construction for TCR beta comprised three nested multiplex PCR rounds performed with slightly modified ARM-PCR. Amplification in the first two PCR rounds was performed using TRBV1-TRBV30 forward primers and a C-beta reverse primer for approximately 10 cycles each. TCRdb processed the multiplex PCR reads anew with MiXCR; each CDR3 protein has one entry. The table records 150,000 to 200,000 distinct CDR3 sequences, about 60% of them present only once. Unsorted whole blood served as the source of blood RNA, and germline DNA was extracted as well. Chronic HBV infection, which was untreated, was present in the patients. Four milliliters of peripheral blood were gathered ahead of the operation. The CDR3 runs to 14 residues. V lost 0 bases and J 4 bases, leaving 7 bases between the germline ends. CDR1 and CDR2 from the germline V gene are SGHNT and YYREEE (reference sequence).

For this clonotype: Antigen unknown.

This sequence was found in a man aged 35 to 55 with primary liver carcinoma and hepatitis B virus infection. The J gene is TRBJ1-4, the V gene TRBV5-4; D not resolved. The sample taken for sequencing was peripheral blood. CDR3 sequence: CASSLGQFNEKLFF. The DNA for the CDR3 is TGTGCCAGCAGCTTGGGGCAGTTTAATGAAAAACTGTTTTTT. Complete variable domain (other parts from reference TRBV5-4 and TRBJ1-4): ETGVTQSPTHLIKTRGQQVTLRCSSQSGHNTVSWYQQALGQGPQFIFQYYREEENGRGNFPPRFSGLQFPNYSSELNVNALELDDSALYLCASSLGQFNEKLFFGSGTQLSVL.